This TCR beta chain appears in the sequencing data of a study of regulatory T cells in long-lasting Graves disease listed by TCRdb under 2021. Study-level background: Patients with newly diagnosed Graves' disease had been on antithyroid drugs for under 3 months. TCR sequencing covered about 13 persistent and 20 newly diagnosed Graves' disease patients, some 35 samples in total. The study was registered as a clinical trial and conducted in China. Persistent Graves' disease patients were compared with newly diagnosed Graves' disease patients by peripheral blood TCR sequencing and RNA sequencing.

The investigation overall reported the following: Compared with newly diagnosed patients, patients with persistent Graves' disease had lower TCR Shannon entropy and fewer highly expanded clones, which suggests clonal expansion. Because the primary lesion, thyroid tissue, could not be accessed, the study looked at peripheral blood alone. As a limitation, the authors acknowledged that the small sample size may reduce accuracy. A larger number of public clonotypes was shared among persistent patients (2,741) than among newly diagnosed patients (more than 850). TRBV28, TRBJ1-2 and TRBJ2-5 were preferentially used in persistent disease, while TRBV20-1 and TRBJ2-1 were favored in newly diagnosed disease. Sequencing and analysis were restricted to the TCR beta chain.

The meaning of the sample's time point label: newly diagnosed GD, antithyroid drugs for less than 3 months. For both TCR sequencing and RNA sequencing, RNA was extracted from PBMCs in TRIzol. The diagnosis of Graves' disease followed American Thyroid Association guidelines. The patients came from an endocrinology department in Xi'an, China. From each patient, around 9 milliliters of peripheral blood was collected into an EDTA anticoagulant tube. Ficoll Paque Plus density gradient separation was used to isolate PBMCs, and no further T cell sorting was done. RNA quality was checked with an Agilent 2100 Bioanalyzer and agarose gel, and concentration with a NanoDrop 2000. From the cysteine up to the phenylalanine, the CDR3 has a length of 14 residues. Kept here is only the CDR3 DNA, which spans 42 bases and is read in frame from base 1. V and J are truncated by 3 bases and 4 bases respectively, leaving an intervening sequence of 13 bases. The germline V gene yields MDHEN for CDR1 and SYDVKM for CDR2.

The library was generated by multiplex PCR. Sequencing relied on an Illumina HiSeq 4000. CDR3 regions were amplified by Arm-PCR with iRepertoire HTBI primers to construct TCR beta libraries. Before sequencing, the PCR products underwent gel purification. On the authors' methods: A total of fewer than 70 TRBV and 14 TRBJ segments were identified across samples and were used for gene usage analysis of CDR3 amino acid clonotypes. COPE and FqMerger were used to merge the filtered high-quality paired reads into contigs. BLAST was used to align contigs to the IMGT TRBV, TRBD and TRBJ reference genes, and CDR3 was defined following IMGT. Highly expanded clones were defined as clonotypes with a frequency above 0.1%. Repertoire diversity was measured by Shannon entropy, and V-J evenness by the Gini coefficient. Public clonotypes were defined as clonotypes shared by more than one individual. TCRdb redid the processing of the public reads, applying fastp at Q25 and MiXCR, and retained in-frame beta chains. Identical CDR3 protein sequences are pooled into one entry, listed with their most common genes and DNA. None of the V and J calls come from the authors' own analysis; TCRdb made them. This sample gives 440,000 or so distinct CDR3 sequences in total; about 17% of them show up just once. The ten largest clones capture about 11% of the sample.

On this clonotype: Its antigen specificity is not known. Base qualities are not at hand, and no much larger clone is one base apart.

This sample also appeared in a second study, on T cells in Graves' hyperthyroidism and ophthalmopathy. As noted in the second study: Graves' hyperthyroidism was defined as stable when no progression to ophthalmopathy occurred over 18 months of follow-up. The hyperthyroidism patients were between 18 and 65 years old and newly diagnosed, with a disease duration of less than 2 months. Patients with uncontrolled infections, other autoimmune diseases, pregnancy or lactation were excluded. Clinical symptoms, serum thyroxine and TRAb, thyroid ultrasound, and orbital computed tomography formed the basis for the diagnoses. The first round of RT-PCR for the TCR CDR3 was performed with the HTBI primer set and the Qiagen OneStep RT-PCR kit. Most expanded thyroid clonotypes (frequency above 0.001) were also detected in blood, suggesting blood repertoires may reflect thyroid immune responses. A model built on a 13 V-J signature distinguished ophthalmopathy from stable hyperthyroidism, reaching around 87% sensitivity and 81.08% specificity in cross-validation and 80%/75% in testing. In validation, the model predicted progression to ophthalmopathy a median of around six months before onset, with about 70% sensitivity and 72.22% specificity. A discovery cohort of about a hundred patients, about 44 with Graves' ophthalmopathy and roughly 59 with stable Graves' hyperthyroidism, was used to find distinguishing TCR V-J signatures. Whether ophthalmopathy could be predicted prospectively was tested in an independent validation cohort made up of fewer than 20 hyperthyroidism patients plus 17 patients who later progressed to ophthalmopathy. The 80 to 100 discovery patients were randomly divided into training and test sets at a 7:3 ratio. The study also compared thyroid tissue and blood T-cell repertoires from roughly six Graves' hyperthyroidism patients. Once sampling was done, hyperthyroidism patients were given methimazole at a starting dose of 30 mg daily, whereas ophthalmopathy patients were given high-dose intravenous methylprednisolone. The libraries were constructed in a second round of multiplex PCR and then size-selected and purified. Libraries were sequenced paired-end with 100 bp reads on an Illumina HiSeq2000. Raw data were processed with SOAPnuke, discarding reads with adapters, uncalled bases, mean Phred below 15, or no exact constant-primer or identifier match. COPE v1.2.5 was used to merge the high-quality paired reads, and each unique nucleotide sequence was defined as a clonotype. Clonotypes were aligned to IMGT TRBV, TRBD and TRBJ reference segments using MiTCR v1.1. Analysis was restricted to V-J combinations with a frequency above 0.0001, which covered approximately 99% of repertoires. A TCS score was defined as the ratio of F50 (clonal expansion) to E x V (chaos), with BLOSUM62-based TCRdist applied between CDR3 peptides within each V-J. Welch's t-statistics and random forest reduced 500 to 550 V-J features to roughly 13, which were used in a naive Bayes classifier (R e1071). Sample size was not statistically predetermined, and investigators were not blinded to group allocation. According to the paper, TCR Vbeta CDR3 sequencing was carried out on over 130 peripheral blood samples, which came from under 50 ophthalmopathy, 80 or so hyperthyroidism and around 17 progressor patients.

Rearrangement joined TRBV28 to TRBJ2-7, with the D gene not confidently named. The receptor was derived from a woman aged 25 to 39 with Graves disease. Donor details come from another sample of the same person, matched by shared clones. Source: peripheral blood mononuclear cells (PBMCs), taken at new diagnosis, from a patient treated with antithyroid drugs. The DNA sequence is as follows: TGTGCCAGCAGTTTTGCCGGACGAAGATACGAGCAGTACTTC. It is translated as CASSFAGRRYEQYF.